This T cell receptor (beta chain) was obtained from a study of cytomegalovirus exposure and HLA in healthy donors. Study at large: Around 85 million unique TCR sequences came from HLA-typed donors in an early release.

Primers: 60 Vbeta forward and 13 Jbeta reverse. Generated by immunoSEQ multiplex PCR, the TCRdb table keeps only in-frame clones and is missing some. The repertoire includes about 170,000 clones, roughly three quarters of them detected once, and about 2% sits in the top ten. Findings and limits, study-wide: An analysis done earlier found most TCR beta V segments productive about 87% or about 30% of the time. Apparent HLA restriction characterized most CMV-associated TCR beta chains in a later analysis. In a later analysis, TCR beta V- and J-gene trimming was associated with a missense DCLRE1C variant.

Trimming cost V 0 bases and J 8 bases, with 14 bases left between them. This CDR3 has 14 residues. From germline, CDR1 is SGHRS and CDR2 YFSETQ. Regarding this clone: Its cognate antigen is unknown.

The material sequenced was PBMCs. This clonotype was sampled from a woman between 50 and 59 years old in good health and CMV-seronegative. This chain uses TRBV5-1 with TRBJ1-2; a weak D match, TRBD1 (5 bases). CDR3 residues: CASSLAGGASGYTF. In nucleotides, the CDR3 is TGCGCCAGCAGCTTGGCGGGAGGGGCATCGGGCTACACCTTC. Variable domain in full (rest from reference TRBV5-1 and TRBJ1-2): KAGVTQTPRYLIKTRGQQVTLSCSPISGHRSVSWYQQTPGQGLQFLFEYFSETQRNKGNFPGRFSGRQFSNSRSEMNVSTLELGDSALYLCASSLAGGASGYTFGSGTRLTVV.